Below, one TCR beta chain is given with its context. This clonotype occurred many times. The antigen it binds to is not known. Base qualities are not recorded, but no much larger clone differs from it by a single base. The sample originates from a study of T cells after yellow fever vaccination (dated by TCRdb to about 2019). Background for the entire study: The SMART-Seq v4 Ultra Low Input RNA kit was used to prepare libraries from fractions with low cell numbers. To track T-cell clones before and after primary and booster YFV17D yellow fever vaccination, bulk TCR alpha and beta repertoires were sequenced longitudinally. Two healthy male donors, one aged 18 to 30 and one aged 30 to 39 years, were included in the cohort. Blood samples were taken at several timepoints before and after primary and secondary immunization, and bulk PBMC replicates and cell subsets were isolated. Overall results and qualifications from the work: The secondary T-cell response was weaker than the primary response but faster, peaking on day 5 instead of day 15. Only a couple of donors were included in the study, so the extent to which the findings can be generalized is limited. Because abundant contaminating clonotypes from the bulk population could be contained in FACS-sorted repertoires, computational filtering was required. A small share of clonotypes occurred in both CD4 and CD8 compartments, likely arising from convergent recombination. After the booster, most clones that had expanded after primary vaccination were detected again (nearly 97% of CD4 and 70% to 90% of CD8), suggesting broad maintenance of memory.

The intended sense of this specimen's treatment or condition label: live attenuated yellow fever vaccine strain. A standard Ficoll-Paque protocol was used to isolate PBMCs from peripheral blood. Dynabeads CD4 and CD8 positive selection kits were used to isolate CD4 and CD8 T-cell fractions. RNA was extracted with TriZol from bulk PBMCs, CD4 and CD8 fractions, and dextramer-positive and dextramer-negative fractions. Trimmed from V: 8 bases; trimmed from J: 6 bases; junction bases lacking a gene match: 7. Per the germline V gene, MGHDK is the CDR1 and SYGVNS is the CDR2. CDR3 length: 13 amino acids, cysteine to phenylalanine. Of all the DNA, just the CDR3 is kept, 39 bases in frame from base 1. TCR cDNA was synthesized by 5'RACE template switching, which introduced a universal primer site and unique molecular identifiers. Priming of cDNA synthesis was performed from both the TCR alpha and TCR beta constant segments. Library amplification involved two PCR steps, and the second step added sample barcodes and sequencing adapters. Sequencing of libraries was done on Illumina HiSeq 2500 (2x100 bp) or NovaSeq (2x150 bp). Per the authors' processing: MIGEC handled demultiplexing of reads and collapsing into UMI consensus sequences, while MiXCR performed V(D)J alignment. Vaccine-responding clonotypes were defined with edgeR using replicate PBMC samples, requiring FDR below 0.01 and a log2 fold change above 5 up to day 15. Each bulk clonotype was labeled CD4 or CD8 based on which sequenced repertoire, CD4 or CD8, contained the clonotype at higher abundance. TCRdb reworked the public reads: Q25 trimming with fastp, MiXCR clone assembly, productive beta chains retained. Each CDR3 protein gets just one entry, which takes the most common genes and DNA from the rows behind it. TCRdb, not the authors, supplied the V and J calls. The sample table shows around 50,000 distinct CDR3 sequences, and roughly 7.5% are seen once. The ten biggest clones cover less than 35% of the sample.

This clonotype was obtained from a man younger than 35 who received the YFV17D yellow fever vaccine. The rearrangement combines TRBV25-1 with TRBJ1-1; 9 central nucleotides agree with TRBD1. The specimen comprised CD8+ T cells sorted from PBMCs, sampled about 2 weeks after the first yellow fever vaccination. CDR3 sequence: CASRDRVFAEAFF. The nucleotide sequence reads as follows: TGTGCCAGCCGGGACAGGGTTTTCGCTGAAGCTTTCTTT.